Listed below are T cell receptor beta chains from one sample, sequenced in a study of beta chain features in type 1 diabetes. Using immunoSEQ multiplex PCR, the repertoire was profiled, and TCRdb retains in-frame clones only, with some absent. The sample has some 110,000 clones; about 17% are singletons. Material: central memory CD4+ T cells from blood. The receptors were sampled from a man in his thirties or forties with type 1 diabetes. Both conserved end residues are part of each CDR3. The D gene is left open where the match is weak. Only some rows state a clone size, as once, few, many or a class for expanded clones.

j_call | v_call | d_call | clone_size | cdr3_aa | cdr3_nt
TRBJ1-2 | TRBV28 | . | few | CASSSQGPYGYTF | TGTGCCAGCAGTTCCCAAGGGCCCTATGGCTACACCTTC
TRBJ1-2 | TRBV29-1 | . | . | CSVDRGNYGYTF | TGCAGCGTTGACAGGGGTAACTATGGCTACACCTTC
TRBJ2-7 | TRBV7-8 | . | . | CASSLASPTYEQYF | TGTGCCAGCAGCTTAGCGTCTCCAACCTACGAGCAGTACTTC
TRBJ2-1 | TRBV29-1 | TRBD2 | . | CSVDGSGANNEQFF | TGCAGCGTTGATGGTAGCGGGGCTAACAATGAGCAGTTCTTC
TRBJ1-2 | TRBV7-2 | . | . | CASSLLIRGYTF | TGTGCCAGCAGCCTCCTTATTCGTGGCTACACCTTC
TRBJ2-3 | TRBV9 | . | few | CASSPNEGPHTDTQYF | TGTGCCAGCAGCCCCAACGAGGGACCCCACACAGATACGCAGTATTTT
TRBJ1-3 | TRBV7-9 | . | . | CASSSRGNSGNTIYF | TGTGCCAGCAGCTCGAGGGGCAACTCTGGAAACACCATATATTTT
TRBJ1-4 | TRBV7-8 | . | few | CASSLARRVATNEKLFF | TGTGCCAGCAGCTTAGCGAGAAGAGTAGCAACTAATGAAAAACTGTTTTTT
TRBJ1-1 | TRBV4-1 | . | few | CASSLGTEAFF | TGCGCCAGCAGCCTTGGGACTGAAGCTTTCTTT
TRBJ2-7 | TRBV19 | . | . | CASSIARTASLYEQYF | TGTGCCAGTAGTATAGCAAGGACAGCTTCTCTGTACGAGCAGTACTTC
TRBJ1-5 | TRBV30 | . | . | CAWSGGLSNQPQHF | TGTGCCTGGAGTGGGGGGCTCAGCAATCAGCCCCAGCATTTT
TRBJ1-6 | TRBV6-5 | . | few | CASSRDSLALHF | TGTGCCAGCAGTCGAGACAGCTTAGCCCTCCACTTT
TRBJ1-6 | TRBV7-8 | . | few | CASSLAGRASPLHF | TGTGCCAGCAGCTTAGCCGGCAGGGCTTCACCCCTCCACTTT
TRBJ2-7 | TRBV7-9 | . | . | CASSELSSLDEQYF | TGTGCCAGCAGTGAACTTAGCAGCCTTGACGAGCAGTACTTC
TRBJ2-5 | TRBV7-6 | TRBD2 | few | CASSPLGLAGGETQYF | TGTGCCAGCAGCCCCCTGGGACTAGCGGGGGGAGAGACCCAGTACTTC
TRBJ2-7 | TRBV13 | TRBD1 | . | CASRRQGAPEQYF | TGTGCCAGCAGACGACAGGGGGCACCCGAGCAGTACTTC
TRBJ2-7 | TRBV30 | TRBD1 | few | CAWGPPQGARREQYF | TGTGCCTGGGGCCCCCCCCAGGGGGCGCGGAGGGAGCAGTACTTC
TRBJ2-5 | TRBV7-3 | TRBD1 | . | CASRGTGGAETQYF | TGTGCCAGCAGAGGGACAGGGGGCGCAGAGACCCAGTACTTC
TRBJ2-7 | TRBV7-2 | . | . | CASSPPFRQGVHEQYF | TGTGCCAGCAGCCCACCCTTCCGGCAGGGTGTCCACGAGCAGTACTTC
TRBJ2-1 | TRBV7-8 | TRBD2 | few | CASSTKTSGGSLPWNEQFF | TGTGCCAGCAGCACCAAAACTAGCGGGGGGTCTCTACCGTGGAATGAGCAGTTCTTC
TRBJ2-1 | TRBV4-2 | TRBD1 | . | CASHTTGQGNNEQFF | TGTGCCAGTCATACCACGGGACAGGGAAACAATGAGCAGTTCTTC
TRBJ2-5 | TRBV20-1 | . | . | CSASRQETQYF | TGCAGTGCTAGCCGGCAAGAGACCCAGTACTTC
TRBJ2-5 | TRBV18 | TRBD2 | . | CASSTQLADQETQYF | TGTGCCAGCTCAACTCAACTAGCGGACCAAGAGACCCAGTACTTC
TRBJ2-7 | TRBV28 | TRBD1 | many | CASRRDRAYEQYF | TGTGCCAGCAGACGGGACAGGGCTTACGAGCAGTACTTC
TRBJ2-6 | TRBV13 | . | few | CASSSDSGANVLTF | TGTGCCAGCAGCTCCGACTCTGGGGCCAACGTCCTGACTTTC
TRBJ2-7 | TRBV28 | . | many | CASSWESHEQYF | TGTGCCAGCAGTTGGGAATCCCACGAGCAGTACTTC
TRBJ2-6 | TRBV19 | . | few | CASSSSLSGANVLTF | TGTGCCAGTAGTTCGTCCCTCTCTGGGGCCAACGTCCTGACTTTC
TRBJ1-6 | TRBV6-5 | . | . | CASTGPGIGSPLHF | TGTGCCAGCACCGGCCCAGGGATCGGTTCACCCCTCCACTTT
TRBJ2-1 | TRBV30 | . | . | CAWSVTNGGEQFF | TGTGCCTGGAGTGTAACAAACGGGGGTGAGCAGTTCTTC
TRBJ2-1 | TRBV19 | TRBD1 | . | CASSVTGIGDEQFF | TGTGCCAGTTCGGTGACAGGGATAGGAGATGAGCAGTTCTTC
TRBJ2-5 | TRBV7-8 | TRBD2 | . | CASSPRLFLAGGRQETQYF | TGTGCCAGCAGCCCCCGTTTGTTTCTCGCGGGGGGCCGCCAAGAGACCCAGTACTTC
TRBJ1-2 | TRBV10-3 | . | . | CAISSAGAAGYTF | TGTGCCATCAGTTCCGCCGGGGCGGCGGGCTACACCTTC
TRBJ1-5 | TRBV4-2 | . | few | CASSQDSGPDQPQHF | TGTGCCAGCAGCCAAGATTCAGGGCCGGATCAGCCCCAGCATTTT
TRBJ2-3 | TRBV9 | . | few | CASSVGSRAQVDTQYF | TGTGCCAGCAGCGTAGGGTCGCGCGCCCAGGTCGATACGCAGTATTTT
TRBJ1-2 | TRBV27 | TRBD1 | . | CASSKGDRAVDYGYTF | TGTGCCAGCAGTAAGGGGGACAGGGCGGTTGACTATGGCTACACCTTC
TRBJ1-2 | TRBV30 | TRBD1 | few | CAWSALTGYYGYTF | TGTGCCTGGAGTGCATTGACAGGGTACTATGGCTACACCTTC
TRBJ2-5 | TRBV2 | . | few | CASRVSLQETQYF | TGTGCCAGCAGGGTCAGTCTCCAAGAGACCCAGTACTTC
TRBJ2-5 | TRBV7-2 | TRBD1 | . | CASSLEAGGLETQYF | TGTGCCAGCAGCTTAGAGGCAGGGGGCTTAGAGACCCAGTACTTC
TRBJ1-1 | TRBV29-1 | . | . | CSVLRNSNPTEAFF | TGCAGCGTCCTACGGAACAGTAATCCCACTGAAGCTTTCTTT
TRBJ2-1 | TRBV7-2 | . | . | CASSLLHNEQFF | TGTGCCAGCAGCTTACTACACAATGAGCAGTTCTTC
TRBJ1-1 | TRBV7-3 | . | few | CASSLNSRDTEAFF | TGTGCCAGCAGCTTAAATAGTCGGGACACTGAAGCTTTCTTT
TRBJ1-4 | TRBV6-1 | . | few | CAGREGKLFF | TGTGCCGGCAGGGAGGGCAAACTGTTTTTT
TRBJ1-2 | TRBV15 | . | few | CATRRTASAYGYTF | TGTGCCACCAGACGGACAGCCTCGGCCTATGGCTACACCTTC
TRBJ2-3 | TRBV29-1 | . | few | CSVEEVAWDTQYF | TGCAGCGTTGAAGAAGTCGCCTGGGATACGCAGTATTTT
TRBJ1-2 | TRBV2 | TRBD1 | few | CASSAQGKEYGYTF | TGTGCCAGCAGCGCACAGGGGAAGGAGTATGGCTACACCTTC
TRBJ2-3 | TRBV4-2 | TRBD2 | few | CASSPLGTSGGAGDTQYF | TGTGCCAGCAGCCCCCTGGGGACTAGCGGGGGGGCCGGAGATACGCAGTATTTT
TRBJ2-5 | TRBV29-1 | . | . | CSGSLQGTSETQYF | TGCAGCGGTAGTCTGCAGGGGACGTCAGAGACCCAGTACTTC
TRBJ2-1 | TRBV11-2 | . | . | CASSLDPQSSYNEQFF | TGTGCCAGCAGCTTAGATCCACAGTCGTCCTACAATGAGCAGTTCTTC
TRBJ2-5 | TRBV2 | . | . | CASKREETQYF | TGTGCCAGCAAGAGAGAAGAGACCCAGTACTTC
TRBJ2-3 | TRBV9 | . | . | CASSVGGGDTQYF | TGTGCCAGCAGCGTAGGTGGCGGAGATACGCAGTATTTT
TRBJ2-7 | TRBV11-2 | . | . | CASSPSVGSYEQYF | TGTGCCAGCAGCCCGTCGGTGGGATCCTACGAGCAGTACTTC
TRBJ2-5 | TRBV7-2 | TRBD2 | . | CASSLGTGGGAEETQYF | TGTGCCAGCAGCTTAGGCACGGGCGGGGGGGCCGAGGAGACCCAGTACTTC
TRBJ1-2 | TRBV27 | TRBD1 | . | CASSSYFPTGGEEYGYTF | TGTGCCAGCAGTTCCTACTTCCCCACAGGGGGCGAGGAGTATGGCTACACCTTC